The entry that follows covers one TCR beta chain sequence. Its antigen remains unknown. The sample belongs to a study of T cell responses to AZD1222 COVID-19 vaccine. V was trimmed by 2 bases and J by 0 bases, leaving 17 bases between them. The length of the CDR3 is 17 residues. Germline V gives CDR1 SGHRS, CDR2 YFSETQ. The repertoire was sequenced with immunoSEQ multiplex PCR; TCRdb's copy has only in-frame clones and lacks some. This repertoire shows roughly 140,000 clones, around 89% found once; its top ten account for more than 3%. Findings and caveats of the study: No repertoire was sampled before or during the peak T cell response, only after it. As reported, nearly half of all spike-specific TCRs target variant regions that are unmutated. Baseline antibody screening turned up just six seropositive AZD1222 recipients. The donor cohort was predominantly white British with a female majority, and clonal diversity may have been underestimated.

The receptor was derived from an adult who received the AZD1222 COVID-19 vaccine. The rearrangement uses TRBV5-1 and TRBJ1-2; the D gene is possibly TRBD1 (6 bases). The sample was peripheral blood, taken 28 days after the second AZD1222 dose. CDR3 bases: TGCGCCAGCAGCTTACCCATGACAGGCCACACTAACTATGGCTACACCTTC. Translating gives CASSLPMTGHTNYGYTF.